This TCR beta chain was captured in a study of somatic mutations in cytotoxic T cells in rheumatoid arthritis. General study points: With age, CD8+ clonality increased in rheumatoid arthritis patients, whereas no such increase appeared in healthy controls.

By positive magnetic bead selection, CD4+ and CD8+ cells were isolated, and their purity was checked by flow cytometry. As to this clone: The antigen remains undetermined.

Sequencing used immunoSEQ multiplex PCR; TCRdb keeps in-frame clones, though not all of them. Of roughly 10,000 clones listed, about 91% are singletons. The CDR3 consists of 18 residues. Germline CDR1 is SGHVS and CDR2 is FNYEAQ. V gave up 1 base and J gave up 1 base; unmatched junction bases: 8. Sequencing input: CD4+ T cells sorted from blood. The receptor comes from a woman between 18 and 30 years old with rheumatoid arthritis. This chain links TRBV7-6 with TRBJ2-4; 9 nucleotides align to TRBD2. The CDR3 DNA reads as TGTGCCAGCAGCTTAGGGCGGGAGGGCCTCGGGGCCAAAAACATTCAGTACTTC. It translates to CASSLGREGLGAKNIQYF.